The source of this T cell receptor beta chain is a study of Graves' ophthalmopathy and Graves' hyperthyroidism. This clonotype has just a few counts. V was cut by 6 bases and J by 0 bases, with 17 bases left in between. CDR1 is MNHEY, CDR2 SVGAGI, per germline. This CDR3 has 16 amino acids. RNA transcripts provided the template for amplifying TCR beta CDR3 regions. First-round RT-PCR relied on HTBI primers, and a second-round multiplex PCR came next. TCRdb re-called the multiplex PCR reads with MiXCR, one entry per CDR3 protein. Seen here are about 500,000 distinct CDR3 sequences, roughly 40% observed once, and the top ten hold roughly 4%.

The chain couples TRBV6-5 to TRBJ1-1; D is ambiguous. The sequenced sample was peripheral blood or thyroid tissue (not recorded which). This TCR was sampled from an adult man with Graves' hyperthyroidism. The CDR3 here is CASSPRRGTMNTEAFF. CDR3 nucleotide sequence: TGTGCCAGCAGCCCCCGGAGAGGAACTATGAACACTGAAGCTTTCTTT.